This T cell receptor beta chain was retrieved from a study of T cell changes during pregnancy in multiple sclerosis. Measured with immunoSEQ multiplex PCR; TCRdb has only the in-frame clones, and not every one. Seen here are more than 35,000 clones, 89% observed once, and the top ten hold around 11%. Source: CD8+ T cells from peripheral blood mononuclear cells, taken in the third trimester of pregnancy. This sequence originates from a female donor with multiple sclerosis, enrolled in a pregnancy study.

As DNA, the CDR3 is TGTGCCAGCAGTGACAACCTGGACAGGGTTAACACTGAAGCTTTCTTT. Encoded protein: CASSDNLDRVNTEAFF. The V and J genes are TRBV6-1 and TRBJ1-1; 8 bases line up with TRBD1. Trimming cost V 3 bases and J 2 bases; bases outside gene matches: 8. The CDR3 is made up of 16 amino acids. Germline V gives CDR1 MNHNS, CDR2 SASEGT.